The 13 T cell receptor beta chains presented below share a single source sample, sequenced in a study of CD4 T cells in relation to SARS-CoV-2 and coronaviruses. These receptors have no identified antigens. Sequencing used immunoSEQ multiplex PCR; TCRdb keeps in-frame clones, though not all of them. The sample shows 35,000 or so clones, 77% of them seen only once. The sample taken for sequencing was memory CD4+ T cells from PBMCs, cultured in vitro. Every receptor here comes from an adult with COVID-19.

J is TRBJ2-2 and V is TRBV5-1, with TRBD2 identical over 11 bases. The CDR3 loop spans 17 amino acids. From germline, CDR1 is SGHRS and CDR2 YFSETQ. The J segment lost 0 bases and the V segment lost 3 bases, leaving 4 bases of the junction unmatched. The CDR3 sequence is CASSSGTSGSNTGELFF. CDR3 nucleotide sequence: TGCGCCAGCAGCTCCGGGACTAGCGGATCGAACACCGGGGAGCTGTTTTTT.

In this sample, this clone turned up a few times. V gene TRBV5-1 combines with J gene TRBJ1-3, with D perhaps TRBD1 (5 bases). Germline assignment: CDR1 SGHRS and CDR2 YFSETQ. V lost 0 bases, J lost 4 bases, and 11 bases lay in between. This CDR3 contains 15 residues. The chain's CDR3 is CASSLEGRGGNTIYF. The CDR3 DNA reads TGCGCCAGCAGCTTGGAGGGGCGCGGAGGAAACACCATATATTTT.

The chain recombines TRBV28 with TRBJ2-5, with D unresolved. The germline V and J ends were trimmed by 2 bases and 6 bases, with 4 bases remaining between them. This CDR3 is 11 amino acids long. Germline V lookup: CDR1 MDHEN, CDR2 SYDVKM. DNA of the CDR3: TGTGCCAGCAGTTTAGGTCAGACCCAGTACTTC. It yields the protein CASSLGQTQYF.

The sample holds one count of this clone. The chain employs TRBV7-3 and TRBJ2-5, with 8 bases that match TRBD2. The CDR3 is made up of 14 amino acids. Germline V gene sequence: CDR1 SGHTA, CDR2 FQGTGA. The V and J ends lost 5 bases and 3 bases, in that order; junction bases with no gene match: 5. This CDR3 is CASSRSGGEETQYF. The CDR3 DNA reads TGTGCCAGCAGCCGAAGCGGGGGTGAAGAGACCCAGTACTTC.

The rearrangement links TRBV29-1 to TRBJ2-5; TRBD1 might be the D (6 bases). V lost 7 bases and J 3 bases, leaving 6 bases between the germline ends. Germline CDR1 SQVTM, CDR2 ANQGSEA. The CDR3 spans 10 residues. The CDR3 loop reads CSEGEETQYF. CDR3 nucleotide sequence: TGCAGCGAGGGGGAAGAGACCCAGTACTTC.

This clone occurred once. The same CDR3 arises from other DNA sequences in this sample as well. The chain employs TRBV7-9 and TRBJ2-3; D is unclear. The CDR3 loop spans 11 amino acids. CDR1 and CDR2 from the germline V gene are SEHNR and FQNEAQ (reference sequence). V was shortened by 4 bases and J by 3 bases, with 2 bases between the two germline ends. The CDR3 reads CASSSTDTQYF. The CDR3 coding sequence is TGTGCCAGCAGCTCTACAGATACGCAGTATTTT.

This chain links TRBV5-1 with TRBJ2-2; 10 bases match TRBD2. The germline CDR1 and CDR2 sequences are SGHRS and YFSETQ. CDR3 length equals 16 residues. Trimming removed 0 bases from V and 7 bases from J; junction bases left unmatched: 6. CDR3 sequence: CASSLVASGRIGELFF. The DNA for the CDR3 is TGCGCCAGCAGCTTGGTGGCTAGCGGGAGAATCGGGGAGCTGTTTTTT.

V is TRBV12-3 or TRBV12-4 and J is TRBJ2-5; unclear D gene. The CDR3 is made up of 13 amino acids. Trimming shortened V by 5 bases and J by 4 bases, and 11 bases separated the two germline ends. The CDR3 DNA is TGTGCCAGCAGTACCCACCGCGGAGAGACCCAGTACTTC. This gives the protein CASSTHRGETQYF.

This clone showed up just once. This same CDR3 is encoded by further DNA sequences in the sample. The rearrangement joins TRBV30 to TRBJ1-3; D might be TRBD1 (5 bases). V lost 0 bases and J 2 bases, leaving 8 bases between the germline ends. The CDR3 runs to 14 residues. Germline V gene lookup returns CDR1 GTSNPN and CDR2 SVGIG (reference sequence). This CDR3 is CAWSVGGAGNTIYF. For the CDR3, the DNA is TGTGCCTGGAGTGTAGGAGGGGCTGGAAACACCATATATTTT.

This chain uses TRBV5-1 with TRBJ2-3; no firm D call. Between the trimmed V and J ends, which lost 0 bases and 2 bases, there was a span of 1 base. Germline assignment: CDR1 SGHRS and CDR2 YFSETQ. CDR3 length equals 12 residues. CDR3 sequence reads: CASSLDTDTQYF. The DNA for the CDR3 is TGCGCCAGCAGCTTGGACACAGATACGCAGTATTTT.

The sample holds one count of this clone. The chain uses TRBV5-1 and TRBJ1-1; the D is unclear. The CDR3 runs 17 residues. Germline V gene sequence: CDR1 SGHRS, CDR2 YFSETQ. V lost 0 bases to trimming and J lost 0 bases, with 15 bases between them. The CDR3 here is CASSLVIMTFMNTEAFF. For the CDR3, the DNA is TGCGCCAGCAGCTTGGTGATTATGACCTTCATGAACACTGAAGCTTTCTTT.

This chain connects TRBV30 to TRBJ2-2; TRBD1 matches at 7 bases. The CDR3 is made up of 14 amino acids. Germline loops: CDR1 GTSNPN, CDR2 SVGIG (reference sequence). Unmatched junction bases numbered 5, after V lost 3 bases and J lost 4 bases. The CDR3 bases are TGTGCCTGGAGATTTACAGGGGCCACCGGGGAGCTGTTTTTT. This sequence encodes CAWRFTGATGELFF. The full variable domain, with the rest looked up from reference TRBV30 and TRBJ2-2, is SQTIHQWPATLVQPVGSPLSLECTVEGTSNPNLYWYRQAAGRGLQLLFYSVGIGQISSEVPQNLSASRPQDRQFILSSKKLLLSDSGFYLCAWRFTGATGELFFGEGSRLTVL.

The chain carries TRBV2 and TRBJ2-7; 9 bases map to TRBD2. The CDR3 extends over 15 amino acids. V was pared by 6 bases and J by 5 bases, with 11 bases of the junction left unmatched. The germline gives CDR1 SNHLY, CDR2 FYNNEI. The CDR3 DNA follows: TGTGCCAGCAGCAATCTAGCGGGACGCCCTGACGAGCAGTACTTC. Amino acid sequence: CASSNLAGRPDEQYF.